This T cell receptor (beta chain) was identified in a study of T cell changes during pregnancy in multiple sclerosis (dated by TCRdb to about 2019). Some background on the complete study: The study looked at changes in the T cell repertoire across pregnancy in women with multiple sclerosis.

The method was the immunoSEQ multiplex PCR assay. TCRdb limited this immuneACCESS table to in-frame rearrangements with V and J called. A share of clones is missing; checked studies link under half to unresolved V genes, and the rest is unexplained. This sample is represented by 69,000 or so clones; more than 85% of them were singletons. Roughly 0.3% of the sample comes from the top ten. As regards this clone: Its binding antigen is unknown. Base quality data are lacking; no much larger clone is found one base away.

In the germline V gene (reference sequence), CDR1 corresponds to SGHKS and CDR2 to YYEKEE. From its cysteine to its phenylalanine, the CDR3 spans 13 amino acids. Left in the record is the CDR3 DNA by itself, 39 bases read in frame from the first base. V drops 2 bases and J drops 7 bases, leaving 12 bases in between. Recombination linked TRBV5-5 to TRBJ1-1; the D gene is perhaps TRBD1, from 5 matching bases. The TCR was taken from a female donor in good health, enrolled as a control in a pregnancy study. The material sequenced was CD4+ T cells from peripheral blood mononuclear cells, taken in the third trimester of pregnancy. The DNA sequence follows: TGTGCCAGCAGCTTCAGGGTAGCCGGTGAAGCTTTCTTT. This codes for CASSFRVAGEAFF.